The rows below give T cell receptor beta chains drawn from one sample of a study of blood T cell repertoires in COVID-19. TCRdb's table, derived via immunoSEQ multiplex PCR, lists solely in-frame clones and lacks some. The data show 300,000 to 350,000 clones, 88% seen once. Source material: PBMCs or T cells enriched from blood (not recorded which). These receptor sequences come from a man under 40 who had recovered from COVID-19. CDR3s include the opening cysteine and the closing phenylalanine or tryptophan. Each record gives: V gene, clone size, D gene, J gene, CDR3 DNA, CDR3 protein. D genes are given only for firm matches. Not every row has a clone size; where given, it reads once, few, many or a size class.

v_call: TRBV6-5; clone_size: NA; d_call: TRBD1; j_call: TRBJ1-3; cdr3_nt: TGTGCCAGCAGCCCACAGGGGTCTGGAAACACCATATATTTT; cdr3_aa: CASSPQGSGNTIYF
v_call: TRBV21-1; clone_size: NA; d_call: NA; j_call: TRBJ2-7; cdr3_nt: TGTGCCAGCAGCCCCCGCCTGACAGGGGAACCCTACGAGCAGTACTTC; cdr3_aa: CASSPRLTGEPYEQYF
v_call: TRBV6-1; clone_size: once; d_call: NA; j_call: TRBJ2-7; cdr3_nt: TGTGCCAGCAGTGAACCCCGGGACGAGCAGTACTTC; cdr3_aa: CASSEPRDEQYF
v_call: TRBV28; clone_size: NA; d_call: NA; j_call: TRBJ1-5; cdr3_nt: TGTGCCAGCAGTTCCCACGGGACCCCCGCGGGGGCCCAGCATTTT; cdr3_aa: CASSSHGTPAGAQHF
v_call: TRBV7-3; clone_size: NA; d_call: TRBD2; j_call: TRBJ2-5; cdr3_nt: TGTGCCAGCAGCTTATTGGGACTAGCGGGGGGGCCCAGGGAGACCCAGTACTTC; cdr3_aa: CASSLLGLAGGPRETQYF
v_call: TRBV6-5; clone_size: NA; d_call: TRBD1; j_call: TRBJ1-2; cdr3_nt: TGTGCCAGCAGTTACTCTTCCGGGACAGGGGATGGCTACACCTTC; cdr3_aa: CASSYSSGTGDGYTF
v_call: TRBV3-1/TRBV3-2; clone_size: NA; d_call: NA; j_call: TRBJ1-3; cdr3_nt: TGTGCCAGCAGCCAAGGGCGGATCACTGGAAACACCATATATTTT; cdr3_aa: CASSQGRITGNTIYF
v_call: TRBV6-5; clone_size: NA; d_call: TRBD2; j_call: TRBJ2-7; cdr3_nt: TGTGCCAGCACTGTACTAGCGGGGGGGCCCTACGAGCAGTACTTC; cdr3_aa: CASTVLAGGPYEQYF
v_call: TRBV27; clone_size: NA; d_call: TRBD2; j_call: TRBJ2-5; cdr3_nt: TGTGCCAGCAGTCCGAAGACTAGCGGGGGGGCCAAAGAGACCCAGTACTTC; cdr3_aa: CASSPKTSGGAKETQYF
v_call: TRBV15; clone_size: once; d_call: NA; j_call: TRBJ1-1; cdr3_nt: TGTGCCACCAGCAGGGATAAAAAGTCGGGTTTCGGTTTCTTT; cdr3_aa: CATSRDKKSGFGFF
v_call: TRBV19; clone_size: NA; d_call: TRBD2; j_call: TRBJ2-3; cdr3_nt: TGTGCCAGTAGTCCAGAGCGGCGGGGGGGACCAGATACGCAGTATTTT; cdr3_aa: CASSPERRGGPDTQYF
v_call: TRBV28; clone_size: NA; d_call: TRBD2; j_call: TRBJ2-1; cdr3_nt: TGTGCCAGCAGACCCGCGGGGAGGGGCCCCTACAATGAGCAGTTCTTC; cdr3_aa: CASRPAGRGPYNEQFF
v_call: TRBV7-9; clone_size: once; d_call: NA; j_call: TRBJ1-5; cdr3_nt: TGTGCCAGCAGCCCCGGGGGCGGGGGCATGGATCAGCCCCAGCATTTT; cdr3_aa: CASSPGGGGMDQPQHF
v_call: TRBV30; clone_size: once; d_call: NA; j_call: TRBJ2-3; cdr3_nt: TGTGCCTGGACCGCAGCGGCGAACACAGATACGCAGTATTTT; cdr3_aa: CAWTAAANTDTQYF
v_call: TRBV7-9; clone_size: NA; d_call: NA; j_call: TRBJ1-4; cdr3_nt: TGTGCCAGCAGCTTGACAGGTGAAAAACTGTTTTTT; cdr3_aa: CASSLTGEKLFF
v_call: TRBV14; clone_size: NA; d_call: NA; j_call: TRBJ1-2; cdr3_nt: TGTGCCAGCAGCCAAGATCGTGGGGGGGCGTCGGGCTACACCTTC; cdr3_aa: CASSQDRGGASGYTF
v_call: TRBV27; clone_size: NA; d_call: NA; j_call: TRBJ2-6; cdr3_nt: TGTGCCAGCAGTTCACAGGGCTCGGGGGCCAACGTCCTGACTTTC; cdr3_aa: CASSSQGSGANVLTF
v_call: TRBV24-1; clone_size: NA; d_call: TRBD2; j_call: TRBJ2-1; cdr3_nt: TGTGCCACCAGCGGGACTAGCGGGGAATCCTACAATGAGCAGTTCTTC; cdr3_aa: CATSGTSGESYNEQFF
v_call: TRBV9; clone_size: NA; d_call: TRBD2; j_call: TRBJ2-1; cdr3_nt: TGTGCCAGCACGGGGACTAGCGGGTACAATGAGCAGTTCTTC; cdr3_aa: CASTGTSGYNEQFF
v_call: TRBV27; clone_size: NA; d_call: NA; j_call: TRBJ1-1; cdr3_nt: TGTGCCAGCAGTTTATCGCGACAGGTAGGAGCTTTCTTT; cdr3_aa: CASSLSRQVGAFF
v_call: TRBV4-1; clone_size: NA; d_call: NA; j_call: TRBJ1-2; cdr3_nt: TGCGCCAGCAGCCAATTAACCGGTGGCTACACCTTC; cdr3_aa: CASSQLTGGYTF
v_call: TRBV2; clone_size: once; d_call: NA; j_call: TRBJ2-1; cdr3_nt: TGTGCCAGCTGTCCCGCCTACAATGAGCAGTTCTTC; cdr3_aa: CASCPAYNEQFF
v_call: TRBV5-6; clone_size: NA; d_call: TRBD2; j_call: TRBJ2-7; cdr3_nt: TGTGCCAGCAGCTTGGATGCGGGGACTAGTCCTTACGAGCAGTACTTC; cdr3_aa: CASSLDAGTSPYEQYF
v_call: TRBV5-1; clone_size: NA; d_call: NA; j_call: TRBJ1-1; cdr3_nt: TGCGCCAGCAGCTTGGAGGGAGTGGGCACTGAAGCTTTCTTT; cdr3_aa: CASSLEGVGTEAFF
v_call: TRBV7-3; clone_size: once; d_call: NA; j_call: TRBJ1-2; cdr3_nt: TGTGCCAGCAGCTTTGGGGGGTTTGATGGCTACACCTTC; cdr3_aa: CASSFGGFDGYTF
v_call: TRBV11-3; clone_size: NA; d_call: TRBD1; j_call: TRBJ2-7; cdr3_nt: TGTGCCAGCAGCCTAAAATCGGGACAGCCAGAGCAGTACTTC; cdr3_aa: CASSLKSGQPEQYF
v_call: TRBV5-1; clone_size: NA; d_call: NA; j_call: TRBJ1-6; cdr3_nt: TGCGCCAGCAGGTTAGGGGCGTATAATTCACCCCTCCACTTT; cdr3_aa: CASRLGAYNSPLHF
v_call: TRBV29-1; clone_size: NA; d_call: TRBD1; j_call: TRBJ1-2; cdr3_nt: TGCAGCGTTGACGGAGCGGGACAGGGCACGAATGGCTACACCTTC; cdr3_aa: CSVDGAGQGTNGYTF
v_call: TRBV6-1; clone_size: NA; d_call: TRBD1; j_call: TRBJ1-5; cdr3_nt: TGTGCCAGCAGTGACAGGGGGCCGGGCAATCAGCCCCAGCATTTT; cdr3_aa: CASSDRGPGNQPQHF
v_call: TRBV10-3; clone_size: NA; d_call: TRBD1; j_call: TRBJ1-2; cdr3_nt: TGTGCCATCAGTGAGTCAGACAGGGACTATGGCTACACCTTC; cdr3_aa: CAISESDRDYGYTF
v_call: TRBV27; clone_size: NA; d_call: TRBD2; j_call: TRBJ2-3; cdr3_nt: TGTGCCAGCAGCCGCAGACTAGCGGGGGAAGATACGCAGTATTTT; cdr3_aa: CASSRRLAGEDTQYF
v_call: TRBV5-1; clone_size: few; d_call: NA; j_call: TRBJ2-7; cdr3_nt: TGCGCCAGCAGCTTGGCCGCAGGGGTTATCTACGAGCAGTACTTC; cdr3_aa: CASSLAAGVIYEQYF
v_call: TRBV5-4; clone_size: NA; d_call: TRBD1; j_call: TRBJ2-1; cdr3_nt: TGTGCCAGCAGTCCAGACAGGGGGCCGAATGAGCAGTTCTTC; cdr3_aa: CASSPDRGPNEQFF